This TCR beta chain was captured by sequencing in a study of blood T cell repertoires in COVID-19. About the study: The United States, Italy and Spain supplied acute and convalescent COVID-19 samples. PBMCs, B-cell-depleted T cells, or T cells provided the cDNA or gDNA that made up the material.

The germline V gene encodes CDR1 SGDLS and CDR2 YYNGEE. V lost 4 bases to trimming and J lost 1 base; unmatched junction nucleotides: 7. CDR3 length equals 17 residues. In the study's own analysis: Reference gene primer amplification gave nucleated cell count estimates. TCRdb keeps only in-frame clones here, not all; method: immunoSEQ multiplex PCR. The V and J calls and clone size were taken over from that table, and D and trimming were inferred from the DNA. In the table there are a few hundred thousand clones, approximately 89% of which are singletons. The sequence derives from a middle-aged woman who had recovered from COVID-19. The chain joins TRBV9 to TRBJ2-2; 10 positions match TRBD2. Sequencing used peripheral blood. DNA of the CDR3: TGTGCCAGCAGCCCCCGGTCTAGCGGGGGGAACACCGGGGAGCTGTTTTTT. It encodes CASSPRSSGGNTGELFF.